These 21 T cell receptor beta chains came from one sample sequenced in a study of STAT3 mutations in large granular lymphocyte leukemia. Study results and caveats: Every T-LGLL patient had at least one immunodominant TCRbeta clonotype.

Profiling relied on immunoSEQ multiplex PCR, and the TCRdb table lists in-frame clones only, not all of them. Altogether more than 10,000 clones are present, over 75% being singletons, with the ten largest covering about 51%. Antigen specificity for these receptors is unknown. The sequencing input was peripheral blood mononuclear cells. Every receptor here comes from a man in his 60s with T-cell large granular lymphocyte leukemia. Some clones in this sample may be carry-over from other donors' samples.

Of note for this clone: A junction boundary mismatches the germline segment, possibly from a read error. This CDR3 is CASSLALTGGETQYF. CDR3 nucleotides: TGTGCTAGCAGCTTAGCTCTTACAGGGGGAGAGACCCAGTACTTC. This chain links TRBV7-7 with TRBJ2-5; TRBD1 matches 8 bases. Germline values: CDR1 SSHAT, CDR2 FNYEAQ (reference sequence). The CDR3 extends over 15 amino acids.

The table lists this clone with a count of one. The chain is built from TRBV6-1 and TRBJ1-3; maybe TRBD1 (5 bases). The CDR3 is 16 residues long. V was pared by 4 bases and J by 0 bases, with 13 bases between. From germline, CDR1 is MNHNS and CDR2 SASEGT. This CDR3 reads CASSGGRASSGNTIYF. Here the CDR3 DNA reads TGTGCCAGCAGTGGGGGACGGGCTAGCTCTGGAAACACCATATATTTT.

The chain is built from TRBV9 and TRBJ2-7; D tentatively reads TRBD1 or TRBD2 (6 bases each). The CDR3 totals 13 residues. CDR1 is SGDLS and CDR2 is YYNGEE in the germline V gene. V dropped 4 bases and J dropped 3 bases, with 11 bases sitting between them. CDR3 coding DNA: TGTGCCAGCAGCAGGGGGGCGCTCTACGAGCAGTACTTC. Its protein is CASSRGALYEQYF.

This clone was counted only a few times. The CDR3 is CASSSGRTPNTEAFF. CDR3 nucleotide sequence: TGTGCCAGCAGCTCGGGACGGACTCCAAACACTGAAGCTTTCTTT. V is TRBV27 and J is TRBJ1-1; weak D call: TRBD1 (5 bases). The CDR3 is 15 amino acids. CDR1 is MNHEY, CDR2 SMNVEV, per germline (reference sequence). V lost 6 bases to trimming and J lost 2 bases, with 16 bases between them.

The V call is TRBV10-3, the J call TRBJ2-7, with D possibly being TRBD2 (6 bases). CDR3 length: 16 amino acids. The germline V and J ends were trimmed by 0 bases and 4 bases, with 16 bases remaining between them. Germline CDR1 is ENHRY and CDR2 is SYGVKD. Written as DNA, the CDR3 is TGTGCCATCAGTGAGTCGGGAGGAGGGGTAAAGTACGAGCAGTACTTC. This gives the protein CAISESGGGVKYEQYF.

The rearrangement joins TRBV15 to TRBJ2-7; D is possibly TRBD1 (5 bases). This CDR3 has 15 amino acids. Trimming stripped 3 bases from V and 4 bases from J, with 16 bases between. Per germline, CDR1 LNHNV and CDR2 YYDKDF (reference sequence). CDR3 amino acids: CATSSPGRREYEQYF. The CDR3, as DNA: TGTGCCACCAGCAGTCCAGGGCGGAGAGAATACGAGCAGTACTTC.

This clone is medium-sized (0.01 to 0.1%) in the sample. The chain carries TRBV27 and TRBJ2-7; TRBD2 aligns across 12 bases. This CDR3 spans 15 amino acids. Germline CDR1 reads MNHEY; CDR2 reads SMNVEV (reference sequence). Trimming took 0 bases from V and 6 from J; bases not matched to a gene: 3. The CDR3 nucleotides are TGTGCCAGCAGTTTATCGACTAGCGGGAGTGGCGAGCAGTACTTC. Translation: CASSLSTSGSGEQYF.

The chain couples TRBV6-5 to TRBJ2-7; no clear D gene. The CDR3 is made up of 14 amino acids. V lost 2 bases and J lost 0, with 8 bases in between. The V gene's germline CDR1 is MNHEY and CDR2 SVGAGI. CDR3 nucleotide sequence: TGTGCCAGCAGTTACATCAGTTACTCCTACGAGCAGTACTTC. Protein sequence: CASSYISYSYEQYF.

The chain has TRBV18 and TRBJ2-7; 7 bases map to TRBD1. The CDR3 covers 13 residues. With 3 bases clipped from V and 7 bases from J, the junction kept 6 bases outside the gene matches. Germline V CDR1 and CDR2: KGHSH, LQKENI. CDR3 in DNA: TGTGCCAGCTCACCCCGACAGGGTAATGAGCAGTACTTC. Its protein is CASSPRQGNEQYF.

The rearrangement uses TRBV6-5 and TRBJ1-2; D may be TRBD1 (5 bases). Germline values: CDR1 MNHEY, CDR2 SVGAGI. The CDR3 has 13 amino acids. V shed 6 bases and J shed 4 bases, with 12 bases lying between them. The CDR3 protein is CASRPRASYGYTF. In DNA, the CDR3 is TGTGCCAGCAGACCCAGGGCCTCCTATGGCTACACCTTC.

V usage is TRBV27 and J usage is TRBJ2-7, with a tentative D call TRBD2 (6 bases). CDR1 and CDR2 (germline): MNHEY, SMNVEV (reference sequence). This CDR3 spans 15 amino acids. V was cut by 0 bases and J by 3 bases, with 12 bases left in between. The CDR3 nucleotides are TGTGCCAGCAGTTTATCTGCGGGGAGCGGCTACGAGCAGTACTTC. Its translation is CASSLSAGSGYEQYF.

V gene TRBV9 combines with J gene TRBJ1-4; D might be TRBD1 (5 bases). CDR1 is SGDLS and CDR2 is YYNGEE in the germline V gene. This CDR3 region has 14 residues. V lost 0 bases and J 4 bases, leaving 7 bases between the germline ends. In DNA, the CDR3 is TGTGCCAGCAGCGTAGGACAGAGTAATGAAAAACTGTTTTTT. It is translated as CASSVGQSNEKLFF.

This chain joins TRBV28 and TRBJ1-1; 7 bases align to TRBD1. Trimming took 4 bases from V and 5 from J; bases not matched to a gene: 13. The CDR3 totals 16 residues. Germline CDR1 is MDHEN and CDR2 is SYDVKM. The CDR3 spells CASSSGGSGPKTEAFF. The CDR3 DNA reads TGTGCCAGCAGTTCAGGGGGGTCAGGCCCCAAGACTGAAGCTTTCTTT.

This sequence joins TRBV6-5 and TRBJ1-1; 8 bases agree with TRBD1. J lost 2 bases, V lost 4 bases, and 3 bases had no gene match. The CDR3 runs to 14 residues. Germline loops: CDR1 MNHEY, CDR2 SVGAGI. CDR3 bases: TGTGCCAGCAGTTTAGACAGGGGAAACACTGAAGCTTTCTTT. Residues: CASSLDRGNTEAFF.

The chain couples TRBV19 to TRBJ2-1, with a weak D call TRBD2 (6 bases). Trimming removed 1 base at V and 2 bases at J, with 12 bases between. The CDR3 covers 16 residues. Germline values: CDR1 LNHDA, CDR2 SQIVND (reference sequence). In nucleotides, the CDR3 is TGTGCCAGTAGTATAGTGGGTAGCGGAACCTACAATGAGCAGTTCTTC. Its protein product is CASSIVGSGTYNEQFF.

The V gene is TRBV7-2, the J gene TRBJ1-2; D not certain. V lost 5 bases and J 1 base, leaving 8 bases between the germline ends. This CDR3 has 13 residues. Germline V lookup: CDR1 SGHTA, CDR2 FQGNSA. The CDR3 region is CASSRTVNYGYTF. In DNA form, the CDR3 reads TGTGCCAGCAGCCGGACCGTTAACTATGGCTACACCTTC.

In this sample, this clone turned up once. The rearrangement uses TRBV5-5 and TRBJ1-5, with D possibly matching TRBD1 (5 bases). V lost 4 bases and J 1 base, leaving 15 bases between the germline ends. The CDR3 sequence is 16 residues long. From germline, CDR1 is SGHKS and CDR2 YYEKEE (reference sequence). CDR3 bases: TGTGCCAGCAGCGGGACTGCGGGGTTGAGCAATCAGCCCCAGCATTTT. Translating it yields CASSGTAGLSNQPQHF.

Concerning this clone itself: One junction end does not reproduce the germline sequence, and a read error may be involved. The sample carries other DNA sequences with the same CDR3. The rearrangement links TRBV12-5 to TRBJ2-6, with D tentatively TRBD1 or TRBD2 (5 bases each). The CDR3 loop spans 18 amino acids. The germline gives CDR1 LGHNT, CDR2 FRNRAP. Written as DNA, the CDR3 is TGTGCTAGTGGTTGGGGACGTGCAGGACAAAGTCGGGCCAACGTCCTGACTTTT. Residues: CASGWGRAGQSRANVLTF.

V is TRBV14 and J is TRBJ1-6; no definite D call. V was shortened by 4 bases and J by 10 bases, with 20 bases between the two germline ends. The CDR3 runs to 16 residues. CDR1 SGHDN and CDR2 FVKESK come from the germline V gene. CDR3 nucleotides: TGTGCCAGCAGCCTTGAACGGACGGGTTTAGGATCACCCCTCCACTTT. Amino acid sequence: CASSLERTGLGSPLHF.

The CDR3 loop reads CASSRRGGWSDTGELFF. The DNA of the CDR3 is TGTGCCAGCAGCCGTCGAGGGGGCTGGTCGGACACCGGGGAGCTGTTTTTT. This chain uses TRBV11-1 with TRBJ2-2; 7 bases agree with TRBD1. CDR1 SGHAT and CDR2 FQDESV come from the germline V gene (reference sequence). The CDR3 is made up of 17 amino acids. Trimming cost V 5 bases and J 3 bases; bases outside gene matches: 12.

The chain recombines TRBV2 with TRBJ2-7, with D tentatively TRBD1 (5 bases). The ends were cut back, 8 bases at V and 5 bases at J, with 16 bases in the middle. The CDR3 is made up of 13 amino acids. CDR1 SNHLY and CDR2 FYNNEI come from the germline V gene. The CDR3 loop is CASRLGAWDEQYF. The DNA for the CDR3 is TGTGCCAGCCGGCTAGGGGCGTGGGACGAGCAGTACTTC. Variable domain in full (rest from reference TRBV2 and TRBJ2-7): EPEVTQTPSHQVTQMGQEVILRCVPISNHLYFYWYRQILGQKVEFLVSFYNNEISEKSEIFDDQFSVERPDGSNFTLKIRSTKLEDSAMYFCASRLGAWDEQYFGPGTRLTVT.